Following are 23 T cell receptor beta chains from one sample sequenced in a study of blood T cell repertoires in COVID-19. Profiling relied on immunoSEQ multiplex PCR, and the TCRdb table lists in-frame clones only, not all of them. Among about 35,000 clones listed, roughly 78% were seen once. The specimen was peripheral blood. These receptors were obtained from a man older than 75 with active or convalescent COVID-19.

The genes are TRBV13 and TRBJ2-7, with a possible D match to TRBD1 (6 bases). The CDR3 loop spans 14 amino acids. Trimming pared 5 bases from V and 3 bases from J, leaving 14 bases between. Germline CDR1 and CDR2: PRHDT and FYEKMQ (reference sequence). The chain's CDR3 is CASSKGGVGYEQYF. The CDR3 nucleotides are TGTGCCAGCAGCAAAGGGGGAGTTGGCTACGAGCAGTACTTC.

In its sample, this clone is medium-sized (0.01 to 0.1%). This rearrangement joins TRBV13 to TRBJ2-1, with TRBD2 as a possible D gene (6 bases). The germline V and J ends were trimmed by 5 bases and 1 base, with 24 bases remaining between them. This CDR3 is 19 amino acids long. Per the germline V gene, CDR1 is PRHDT and CDR2 is FYEKMQ (reference sequence). The CDR3 region is CASSARDGGLVRSYNEQFF. The CDR3 coding sequence is TGTGCCAGCAGCGCCCGGGACGGGGGTCTCGTTAGGTCCTACAATGAGCAGTTCTTC.

This clone has just a few counts. The chain employs TRBV9 and TRBJ1-1; D is undetermined. Germline V CDR1 and CDR2: SGDLS, YYNGEE. The V end was cut by 3 bases, the J end by 4 bases, with 7 bases between. The CDR3 runs 12 residues. CDR3 DNA: TGTGCCAGCAGCGCCTCGAGCACTGAAGCTTTCTTT. Translation gives CASSASSTEAFF.

On this clone itself: The same CDR3 can be traced to other DNA sequences in this sample. The genes are TRBV19 and TRBJ1-5; 9 positions agree with TRBD1. CDR1 is LNHDA and CDR2 is SQIVND in the germline V gene (reference sequence). V lost 6 bases and J lost 4; bases outside the gene matches: 1. The CDR3 sequence is 13 residues long. This CDR3 reads CASRGTGNQPQHF. CDR3 nucleotides: TGTGCCAGTAGAGGGACAGGGAATCAGCCCCAGCATTTT.

This clone was seen once. The V gene is TRBV10-3, the J gene TRBJ2-1; 11 positions match TRBD2. J gave up 4 bases and V 10 bases, and 9 bases lay outside the gene matches. The germline CDR1 and CDR2 sequences are ENHRY and SYGVKD. The CDR3 consists of 15 residues. The CDR3 bases are TGTGCCACCCTAGGGCTAGCGGGAGGTTACAATGAGCAGTTCTTC. Translating it yields CATLGLAGGYNEQFF.

The chain recombines TRBV11-2 with TRBJ1-6; D may be TRBD1 (6 bases). Germline assignment: CDR1 SGHAT and CDR2 FQNNGV. This CDR3 is built from 16 residues. V was cut by 2 bases and J by 2 bases, with 10 bases left in between. For the CDR3, the DNA is TGTGCCAGCAGCTTAAGGGGGAGTGCCTATAATTCACCCCTCCACTTT. Translated: CASSLRGSAYNSPLHF.

This clone occurred a few times. The chain carries TRBV4-1 and TRBJ2-1; maybe TRBD2 (5 bases). V lost 0 bases and J lost 7, with 19 bases in between. This CDR3 contains 17 residues. Germline V gene sequence: CDR1 MGHRA, CDR2 YSYEKL. The CDR3 bases are TGCGCCAGCAGCCAAGACTTGGTGGCGGGCACTCTAAATGAGCAGTTCTTC. Protein sequence: CASSQDLVAGTLNEQFF.

The rearrangement joins TRBV10-2 to TRBJ2-1; D unresolved. V lost 0 bases, J lost 8 bases, and 5 bases lay in between. Looked up from germline, CDR1 is WSHSY and CDR2 is SAAADI. This CDR3 contains 12 residues. The CDR3 sequence: CASSESQDEQFF. In nucleotides, the CDR3 is TGCGCCAGCAGTGAGTCCCAGGATGAGCAGTTCTTC.

The table lists this clone with a few counts. V usage is TRBV19 and J usage is TRBJ1-1; D gene ambiguous. The germline V gene has CDR1 LNHDA and CDR2 SQIVND (reference sequence). This CDR3 spans 12 amino acids. V gave up 4 bases and J gave up 0 bases, with 3 bases separating them. Here the CDR3 DNA reads TGTGCCAGTAGTAACATGAACACTGAAGCTTTCTTT. The encoded protein is CASSNMNTEAFF.

The J gene is TRBJ2-7, the V gene TRBV3-1 (or the pseudogene TRBV3-2); TRBD2 agrees at 11 bases. CDR3 length equals 15 residues. Unmatched junction bases numbered 4, after V lost 4 bases and J lost 2 bases. CDR1 and CDR2 from the germline V gene are LGHDT and YNNKEL (reference sequence). The CDR3 DNA is TGTGCCAGCAGCCTGGGACTAGCGGAAACCTACGAGCAGTACTTC. This translates into CASSLGLAETYEQYF.

The rearrangement uses TRBV2 and TRBJ2-7; maybe TRBD2 (6 bases). V dropped 6 bases and J dropped 4 bases, with 10 bases sitting between them. CDR3 length: 12 amino acids. Germline CDR1 is SNHLY and CDR2 is FYNNEI. The CDR3 bases are TGTGCCAGCAGACGCGGGACGTACGAGCAGTACTTC. Translation gives CASRRGTYEQYF.

This chain joins TRBV30 and TRBJ1-5; tentative D call: TRBD1 (5 bases). Germline loops: CDR1 GTSNPN, CDR2 SVGIG (reference sequence). CDR3 length equals 13 residues. V was pared by 0 bases and J by 7 bases, with 10 bases between. CDR3 residues: CAWSVRDEQPQHF. As DNA, the CDR3 is TGTGCCTGGAGTGTCAGGGATGAACAGCCCCAGCATTTT.

V usage is TRBV3-1 (or the pseudogene TRBV3-2) and J usage is TRBJ2-1; tentatively, D is TRBD1 (6 bases). Per the germline V gene, CDR1 is LGHDT and CDR2 is YNNKEL (reference sequence). Trimming stripped 2 bases from V and 8 bases from J, with 10 bases between. This CDR3 contains 13 residues. The CDR3 protein is CASSQWQGHEQFF. In DNA, the CDR3 is TGTGCCAGCAGCCAATGGCAGGGGCATGAGCAGTTCTTC.

This chain links TRBV27 with TRBJ2-7, with D possibly TRBD1 on 6 matching bases. V lost 11 bases and J 3 bases, leaving 17 bases between the germline ends. CDR3 size: 13 residues. Germline V CDR1 and CDR2: MNHEY, SMNVEV (reference sequence). CDR3 region: CACSRGGFYEQYF. The CDR3 DNA reads TGTGCCTGCTCTAGAGGGGGTTTCTACGAGCAGTACTTC.

The chain recombines TRBV7-9 with TRBJ1-4; D is ambiguous. Germline V gene data show CDR1 as SEHNR and CDR2 as FQNEAQ (reference sequence). This CDR3 spans 14 amino acids. The V and J ends lost 1 base and 6 bases respectively, with 9 bases between them. The CDR3 DNA reads TGTGCCAGCAGCTTAGGGCTAGGTGATGAAAAACTGTTTTTT. The encoded protein is CASSLGLGDEKLFF.

The J gene is TRBJ2-7, the V gene TRBV6-2 or TRBV6-3; 9 positions agree with TRBD1. The CDR3 length is 17 residues. Germline V lookup: CDR1 MNHEY, CDR2 SVGEGT. The ends lost 2 bases at V and 3 bases at J; junction bases unmatched: 11. CDR3 sequence reads: CASSYDRGSSTFYEQYF. The CDR3 DNA follows: TGTGCCAGCAGTTACGACAGGGGGTCCTCGACTTTCTACGAGCAGTACTTC.

The rearrangement links TRBV27 to TRBJ2-3; 8 bases fit TRBD2. Germline V gene sequence: CDR1 MNHEY, CDR2 SMNVEV (reference sequence). V was pared by 7 bases and J by 4 bases, with 7 bases of the junction left unmatched. The CDR3 is 14 residues long. The CDR3 sequence is CASNGAGVSDTQYF. CDR3 DNA: TGTGCCAGCAATGGAGCGGGAGTATCAGATACGCAGTATTTT.

The chain is built from TRBV28 and TRBJ1-6, with D uncertain. CDR1 and CDR2 from the germline V gene are MDHEN and SYDVKM. The CDR3 is 14 residues long. Deletions cut 6 bases from V and 6 bases from J, with 12 bases between. The CDR3 coding sequence is TGTGCCAGCAGCGCCTCAGAATTTAATTCACCCCTCCACTTT. It translates to CASSASEFNSPLHF.

In this sample, this clone turned up a few times. The gene calls are TRBV6-5 and TRBJ2-1; maybe TRBD2 (5 bases). The CDR3 sequence is 11 residues long. The V and J ends lost 6 bases and 6 bases respectively, with 6 bases between them. In germline, CDR1 is MNHEY, CDR2 SVGAGI. Here the CDR3 DNA reads TGTGCCAGCAGGACTATCAATGAGCAGTTCTTC. It yields the protein CASRTINEQFF.

A single count supports this clone. The chain is built from TRBV19 and TRBJ1-4, with D perhaps TRBD1 (5 bases). Deletions cut 6 bases from V and 5 bases from J, with 19 bases between. The germline CDR1 and CDR2 sequences are LNHDA and SQIVND (reference sequence). CDR3 length: 16 amino acids. The CDR3 protein is CASSRFGQVENEKLFF. CDR3 DNA sequence: TGTGCCAGTAGCCGATTCGGACAAGTAGAGAATGAAAAACTGTTTTTT.

Only one count was recorded for this clone. The J gene is TRBJ2-5, the V gene TRBV6-6; tentatively, D is TRBD1 (5 bases). The CDR3 contains 14 residues. Trimming cost V 4 bases and J 6 bases, with 15 bases left between them. In germline, CDR1 is MNHNY, CDR2 SVGAGI (reference sequence). The CDR3 is CASSFQGARQTQYF. DNA for the CDR3: TGTGCCAGCAGTTTTCAGGGTGCCAGGCAGACCCAGTACTTC.

The rearrangement joins TRBV3-1 (or the pseudogene TRBV3-2) to TRBJ2-1, with TRBD2 matching 11 bases. Germline CDR1 reads LGHDT; CDR2 reads YNNKEL (reference sequence). CDR3 length equals 18 residues. J was trimmed by 5 bases and V by 3 bases; bases with no gene match: 12. The CDR3 region has the DNA TGTGCCAGCAGCCAGGGAACTCCGCCGGGACTAGCGGACAATGAGCAGTTCTTC. Translated, it gives CASSQGTPPGLADNEQFF.

J is TRBJ1-2 and V is TRBV28; 7 bases agree with TRBD1. This CDR3 contains 14 residues. Germline CDR1 reads MDHEN; CDR2 reads SYDVKM. V gave up 5 bases and J gave up 8 bases; unmatched junction bases: 11. The CDR3 sequence is CASSARGRTDGYTF. For the CDR3, the DNA is TGTGCCAGCAGTGCTAGGGGGCGCACGGACGGCTACACCTTC.